The 18 T cell receptor beta chains presented below share a single source sample, sequenced in a study of shared clonotypes between healthy human individuals. Sequencing used immunoSEQ multiplex PCR; TCRdb keeps in-frame clones, though not all of them. This table has 2.5 million or so clones, around 94% appearing once. Specimen: naive CD4+ T cells sorted from blood. Subset specified: CD45RA+ positively selected. These receptors came from a man between 18 and 29 years old in good health.

The rearrangement joins TRBV5-3 to TRBJ1-6, with D possibly matching TRBD1 (5 bases). TRBV5-3 is an ORF, with its function uncertain. Trimming removed 1 base from V and 6 bases from J, with 11 bases in between. This CDR3 has 15 amino acids. The CDR3 sequence: CARSLYSGTNSPLHF. The CDR3 bases are TGTGCCAGAAGCTTGTATTCAGGGACTAATTCACCCCTCCACTTT.

The chain uses TRBV6-5 and TRBJ1-4, with TRBD1 as a possible D gene (5 bases). Germline CDR1 and CDR2: MNHEY and SVGAGI. This CDR3 is 14 amino acids long. V gave up 8 bases and J gave up 8 bases, with 18 bases separating them. CDR3 loop: CASRQSDRVEKLFF. As DNA, the CDR3 is TGTGCCAGCCGACAGTCCGACCGTGTGGAAAAACTGTTTTTT.

V and J are TRBV21-1 and TRBJ2-7; the table's TRBD1 call for D was not verified on the DNA. TRBV21-1 is noted as a pseudogene. The CDR3 sequence is 14 residues long. The CDR3 bases are TGTGCCAGCACCCAGGGGATACTTCCCTACGAGCAGTACTTC. It codes for CASTQGILPYEQYF.

The gene calls are TRBV7-8 and TRBJ2-1; D perhaps matches TRBD2 (5 bases). Germline values: CDR1 SGHVS, CDR2 FQNEAQ. The CDR3 has 13 residues. V gave up 5 bases and J gave up 3 bases, with 8 bases separating them. The CDR3 DNA is TGTGCCAGCAGCCGCGGGCACTACAATGAGCAGTTCTTC. As protein: CASSRGHYNEQFF.

The V gene is TRBV2, the J gene TRBJ2-5; D could derive from TRBD1 or TRBD2 (5 bases each). The germline gives CDR1 SNHLY, CDR2 FYNNEI. Trimming took off 3 bases at V and 1 base at J, with 12 bases between the two ends. This CDR3 region has 15 residues. The CDR3 DNA reads as TGTGCCAGCAGTGACCTCCGTGGGGGCCAAGAGACCCAGTACTTC. It translates to CASSDLRGGQETQYF.

The chain joins TRBV20-1 to TRBJ2-1; TRBD2 agrees at 7 bases. V lost 6 bases and J lost 16; bases outside the gene matches: 12. This CDR3 is 11 amino acids long. Germline V lookup: CDR1 DFQATT, CDR2 SNEGSKA (reference sequence). The CDR3 bases are TGCAGTGCCTCCTTTCGCGGGGGTTATTTCTTC. Residues: CSASFRGGYFF.

The count of this clone is one. The rearrangement joins TRBV9 to TRBJ2-7, with 9 nucleotides matching TRBD1. This CDR3 has 14 amino acids. Per germline, CDR1 SGDLS and CDR2 YYNGEE. The junction had 5 bases not matched to a gene; V was cut back by 5 bases and J by 2 bases. CDR3 DNA sequence: TGTGCCAGCAGTCGGACAGGGGTAGCCTACGAGCAGTACTTC. Its protein is CASSRTGVAYEQYF.

The J gene is TRBJ2-3, the V gene TRBV5-1, with a weak D call TRBD2 (5 bases). Looked up from germline, CDR1 is SGHRS and CDR2 is YFSETQ. The CDR3 extends over 15 amino acids. V dropped 8 bases and J dropped 5 bases, with 21 bases sitting between them. The CDR3 DNA is TGCGCCAGTCATAGCAGTTCAACCGCGGGAGATACGCAGTATTTT. Its translation: CASHSSSTAGDTQYF.

The chain uses TRBV28 and TRBJ1-4, with D hard to call. This CDR3 region has 14 residues. CDR1 and CDR2 from the germline V gene are MDHEN and SYDVKM. Trimming removed 1 base from V and 8 bases from J, with 11 bases in between. The CDR3 sequence is CASSLLDFPEKLFF. The CDR3 DNA reads as TGTGCCAGCAGTTTATTAGATTTTCCAGAAAAACTGTTTTTT.

J is TRBJ2-5 and V is TRBV2; the match to TRBD1 covers 8 bases. This CDR3 has 12 amino acids. CDR1 is SNHLY and CDR2 is FYNNEI in the germline V gene. The V gene end was trimmed by 8 bases and the J gene end by 5 bases; junction bases not matched to a gene: 4. The CDR3 reads CASGQGGETQYF. The CDR3 DNA sequence: TGTGCCAGCGGACAGGGCGGGGAGACCCAGTACTTC.

V and J are TRBV4-1 and TRBJ2-5; 7 nucleotides agree with TRBD1. Germline CDR1 reads MGHRA; CDR2 reads YSYEKL. V shed 6 bases, J shed 3 bases, and the junction held 7 bases outside the gene matches. The CDR3 loop spans 14 amino acids. As DNA, the CDR3 is TGCGCCAGCAGACGATCAGGGGGTGAAGAGACCCAGTACTTC. Translated: CASRRSGGEETQYF.

The V gene is TRBV11-2, the J gene TRBJ2-5; a weak D match, TRBD1 (6 bases). V was clipped by 5 bases and J by 13 bases, with 23 bases between them. The CDR3 extends over 14 amino acids. The germline V gene encodes CDR1 SGHAT and CDR2 FQNNGV. This chain's CDR3 is CASSPQTGGQKAYF. The CDR3 nucleotides read TGTGCCAGCAGCCCACAGACCGGAGGACAGAAGGCGTACTTC.

The chain couples TRBV7-2 to TRBJ1-2, with D possibly being TRBD1 (6 bases). The CDR3 covers 18 residues. Trimming took off 4 bases at V and 5 bases at J, with 26 bases between the two ends. From germline, CDR1 is SGHTA and CDR2 FQGNSA. The CDR3 region is CASSSGRGPQFKMYGYTF. In DNA, the CDR3 is TGTGCCAGCAGCTCAGGCAGGGGACCGCAGTTTAAGATGTATGGCTACACCTTC.

The CDR3, as DNA: TGTGCCAGCAGGGAGATTGAGGACAGGGGCACTGAAGCTTTCTTT. Translation: CASREIEDRGTEAFF. The rearrangement joins TRBV9 to TRBJ1-1, with TRBD1 matching over 9 bases. The CDR3 totals 15 residues. Germline V gene sequence: CDR1 SGDLS, CDR2 YYNGEE. V lost 5 bases and J lost 4; bases outside the gene matches: 9.

The V gene is TRBV21-1, the J gene TRBJ1-6; TRBD1 is the table's D call, not checked against the DNA. TRBV21-1 is a pseudogene. The CDR3 has 16 residues. CDR3 bases: TGTGCCAGCACCAGGCAAGTAACACCGTATAATTCACCCCTCCACTTT. This gives the protein CASTRQVTPYNSPLHF.

A single count supports this clone. This rearrangement joins TRBV2 to TRBJ2-7; D is uncertain. Germline assignment: CDR1 SNHLY and CDR2 FYNNEI. The CDR3 runs 11 residues. Trimming cost V 8 bases and J 6 bases, with 11 bases left between them. The CDR3 DNA is TGTGCCAGCCTTATTCGCTCCGAGCAGTACTTC. This gives the protein CASLIRSEQYF.

This chain uses TRBV5-1 with TRBJ2-7, with TRBD1 matching 7 bases. V dropped 0 bases and J dropped 5; count of bases not matched to a gene: 5. This CDR3 is built from 14 residues. CDR1 and CDR2 (germline): SGHRS, YFSETQ. In DNA, the CDR3 is TGCGCCAGCAGCTTGGACAGGGGAGACCACGAGCAGTACTTC. This translates into CASSLDRGDHEQYF.

The chain joins TRBV19 to TRBJ1-1; 8 bases align to TRBD1. Losses at the gene ends were 6 bases for V and 2 bases for J; bases not matched to a gene: 8. Germline lookup yields CDR1 LNHDA and CDR2 SQIVND (reference sequence). The CDR3 totals 15 residues. For the CDR3, the DNA is TGTGCCAGTAGGAAGAATGGACAGGGTAACACTGAAGCTTTCTTT. Translating gives CASRKNGQGNTEAFF. The full variable domain, completed using reference TRBV19 and TRBJ1-1, is DGGITQSPKYLFRKEGQNVTLSCEQNLNHDAMYWYRQDPGQGLRLIYYSQIVNDFQKGDIAEGYSVSREKKESFPLTVTSAQKNPTAFYLCASRKNGQGNTEAFFGQGTRLTVV.